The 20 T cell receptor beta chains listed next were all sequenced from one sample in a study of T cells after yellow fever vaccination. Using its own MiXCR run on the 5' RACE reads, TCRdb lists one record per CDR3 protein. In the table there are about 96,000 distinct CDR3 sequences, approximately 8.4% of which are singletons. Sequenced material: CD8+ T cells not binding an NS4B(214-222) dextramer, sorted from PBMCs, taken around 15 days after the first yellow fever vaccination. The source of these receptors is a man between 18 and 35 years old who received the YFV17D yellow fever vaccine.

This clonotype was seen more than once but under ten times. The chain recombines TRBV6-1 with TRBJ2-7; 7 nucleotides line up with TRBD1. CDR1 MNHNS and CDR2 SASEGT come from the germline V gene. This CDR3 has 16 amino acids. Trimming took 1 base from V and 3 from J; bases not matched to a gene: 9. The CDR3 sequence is CASSEEFDRANYEQYF. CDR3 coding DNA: TGTGCCAGCAGTGAAGAATTTGACAGGGCGAACTACGAGCAGTACTTC.

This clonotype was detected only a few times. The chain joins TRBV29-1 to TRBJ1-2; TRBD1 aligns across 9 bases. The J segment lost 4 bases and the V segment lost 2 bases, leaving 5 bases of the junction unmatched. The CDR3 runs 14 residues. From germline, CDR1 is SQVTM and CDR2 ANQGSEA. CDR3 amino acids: CSVELRDRAYGYTF. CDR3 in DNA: TGCAGCGTTGAACTTCGGGACAGGGCCTATGGCTACACCTTC.

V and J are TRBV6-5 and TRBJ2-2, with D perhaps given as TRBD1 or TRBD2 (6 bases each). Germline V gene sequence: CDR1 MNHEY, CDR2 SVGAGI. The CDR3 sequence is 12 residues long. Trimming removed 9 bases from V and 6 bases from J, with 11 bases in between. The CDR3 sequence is CASYRGAGELFF. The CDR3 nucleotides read TGTGCCAGTTATAGGGGGGCCGGGGAGCTGTTTTTT.

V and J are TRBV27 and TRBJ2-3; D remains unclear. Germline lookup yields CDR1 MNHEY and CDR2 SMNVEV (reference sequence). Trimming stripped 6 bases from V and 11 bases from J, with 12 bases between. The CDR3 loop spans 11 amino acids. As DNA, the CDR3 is TGTGCCAGCAGGGTGGGCTTTAAGCAGTATTTT. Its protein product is CASRVGFKQYF.

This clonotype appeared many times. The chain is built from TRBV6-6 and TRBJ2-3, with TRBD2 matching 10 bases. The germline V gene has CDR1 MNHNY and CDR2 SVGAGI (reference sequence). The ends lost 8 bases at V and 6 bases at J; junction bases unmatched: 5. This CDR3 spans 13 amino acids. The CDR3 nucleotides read TGTGCCAGCGGGGGACTAGCGTTCGATACGCAGTATTTT. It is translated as CASGGLAFDTQYF.

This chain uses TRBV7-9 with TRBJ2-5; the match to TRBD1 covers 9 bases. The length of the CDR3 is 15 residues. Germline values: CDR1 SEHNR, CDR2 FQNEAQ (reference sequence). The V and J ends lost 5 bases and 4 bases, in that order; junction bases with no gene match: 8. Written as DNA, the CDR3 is TGTGCCAGCAGCGGCCTGGACAGGGGAAGAGAGACCCAGTACTTC. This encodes CASSGLDRGRETQYF.

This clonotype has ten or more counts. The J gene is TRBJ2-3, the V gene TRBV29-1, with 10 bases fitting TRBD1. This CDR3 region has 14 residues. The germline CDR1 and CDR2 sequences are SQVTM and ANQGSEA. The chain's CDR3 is CSALPGTGEYTQYF. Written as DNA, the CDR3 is TGCAGTGCCCTACCCGGGACAGGGGAATATACGCAGTATTTT.

The CDR3 nucleotides are TGTGCCAGCAGCATCACGACAGGAAAGAACACTGAAGCTTTCTTT. This sequence encodes CASSITTGKNTEAFF. The V gene is TRBV7-9, the J gene TRBJ1-1; D is possibly TRBD1 (6 bases). Per germline, CDR1 SEHNR and CDR2 FQNEAQ (reference sequence). This CDR3 contains 15 residues. Trimming shortened V by 5 bases and J by 1 base, and 14 bases separated the two germline ends.

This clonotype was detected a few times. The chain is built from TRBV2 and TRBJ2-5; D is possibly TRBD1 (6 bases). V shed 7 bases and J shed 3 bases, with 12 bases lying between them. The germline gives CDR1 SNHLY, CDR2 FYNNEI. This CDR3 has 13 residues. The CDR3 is CASIVRGEETQYF. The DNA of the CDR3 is TGTGCCAGCATTGTCAGGGGAGAAGAGACCCAGTACTTC. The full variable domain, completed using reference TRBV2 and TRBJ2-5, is EPEVTQTPSHQVTQMGQEVILRCVPISNHLYFYWYRQILGQKVEFLVSFYNNEISEKSEIFDDQFSVERPDGSNFTLKIRSTKLEDSAMYFCASIVRGEETQYFGPGTRLLVL.

CDR3 residues: CASSLTQDGTDTQYF. The CDR3 DNA is TGTGCCAGCAGTTTGACCCAGGACGGCACAGATACGCAGTATTTT. The gene calls are TRBV6-5 and TRBJ2-3; D gene unclear. The CDR3 sequence is 15 residues long. Germline V gives CDR1 MNHEY, CDR2 SVGAGI. V lost 4 bases and J lost 1, with 12 bases in between.

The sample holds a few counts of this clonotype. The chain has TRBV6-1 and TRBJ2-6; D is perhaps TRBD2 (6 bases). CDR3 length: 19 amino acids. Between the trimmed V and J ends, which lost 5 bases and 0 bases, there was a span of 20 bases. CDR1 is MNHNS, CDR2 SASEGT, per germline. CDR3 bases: TGTGCCAGCAGTCCCTCCTGGGGGGTTGGACACTCTGGGGCCAACGTCCTGACTTTC. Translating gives CASSPSWGVGHSGANVLTF.

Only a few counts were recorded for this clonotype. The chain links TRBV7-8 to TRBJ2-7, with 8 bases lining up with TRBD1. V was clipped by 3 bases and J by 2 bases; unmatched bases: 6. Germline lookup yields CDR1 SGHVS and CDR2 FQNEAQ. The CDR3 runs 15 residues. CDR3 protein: CASSFWDRPTYEQYF. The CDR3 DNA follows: TGTGCCAGCAGCTTTTGGGACAGGCCAACCTACGAGCAGTACTTC. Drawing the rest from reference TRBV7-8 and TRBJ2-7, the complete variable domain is GAGVSQSPRYKVAKRGQDVALRCDPISGHVSLFWYQQALGQGPEFLTYFQNEAQLDKSGLPSDRFFAERPEGSVSTLKIQRTQQEDSAVYLCASSFWDRPTYEQYFGPGTRLTVT.

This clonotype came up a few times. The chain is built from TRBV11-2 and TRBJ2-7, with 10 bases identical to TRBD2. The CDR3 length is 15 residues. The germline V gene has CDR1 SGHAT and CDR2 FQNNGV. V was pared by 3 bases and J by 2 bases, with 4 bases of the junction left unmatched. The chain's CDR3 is CASSFLAGDTYEQYF. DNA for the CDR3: TGTGCCAGCAGCTTTCTAGCGGGGGATACCTACGAGCAGTACTTC.

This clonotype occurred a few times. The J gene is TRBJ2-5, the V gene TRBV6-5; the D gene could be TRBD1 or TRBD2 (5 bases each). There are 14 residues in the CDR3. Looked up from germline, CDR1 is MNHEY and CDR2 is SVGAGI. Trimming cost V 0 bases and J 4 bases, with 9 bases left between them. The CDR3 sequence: CASSYSEGLETQYF. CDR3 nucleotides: TGTGCCAGCAGTTACTCCGAGGGGCTAGAGACCCAGTACTTC.

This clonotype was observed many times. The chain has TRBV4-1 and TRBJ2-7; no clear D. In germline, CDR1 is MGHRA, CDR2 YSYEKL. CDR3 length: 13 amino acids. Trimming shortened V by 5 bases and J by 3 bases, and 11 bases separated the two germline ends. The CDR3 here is CASSFATDYEQYF. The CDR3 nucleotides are TGCGCCAGCAGCTTTGCTACCGACTACGAGCAGTACTTC.

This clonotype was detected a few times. The CDR3 DNA is TGTGCCAGCAGTTACATGGGACTAGCGGAGCGCACAGATACGCAGTATTTT. Its translation: CASSYMGLAERTDTQYF. The chain carries TRBV6-2 or TRBV6-3 and TRBJ2-3; 11 bases are a match to TRBD2. CDR1 MNHEY and CDR2 SVGEGT come from the germline V gene. The CDR3 spans 17 residues. The trim removed 2 bases at V and 1 base at J, leaving 5 bases unmatched.

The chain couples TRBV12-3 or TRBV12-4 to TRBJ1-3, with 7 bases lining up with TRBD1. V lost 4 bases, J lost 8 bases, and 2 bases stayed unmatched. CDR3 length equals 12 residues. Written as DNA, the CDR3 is TGTGCCAGCAGTTCCAGGGGGGACACCATATATTTT. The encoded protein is CASSSRGDTIYF.

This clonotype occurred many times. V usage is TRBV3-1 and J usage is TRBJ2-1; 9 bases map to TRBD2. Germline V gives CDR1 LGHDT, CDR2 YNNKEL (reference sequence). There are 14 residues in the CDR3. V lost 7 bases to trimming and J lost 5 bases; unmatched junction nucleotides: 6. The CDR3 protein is CASKAGGGNNEQFF. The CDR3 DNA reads TGTGCCAGCAAAGCGGGGGGAGGCAACAATGAGCAGTTCTTC.

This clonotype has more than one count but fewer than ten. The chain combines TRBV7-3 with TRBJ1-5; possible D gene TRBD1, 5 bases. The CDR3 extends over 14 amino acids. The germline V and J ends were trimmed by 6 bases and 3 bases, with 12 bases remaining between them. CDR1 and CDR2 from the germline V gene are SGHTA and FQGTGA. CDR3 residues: CASRKGEFNQPQHF. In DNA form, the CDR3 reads TGTGCCAGCAGAAAAGGGGAGTTCAATCAGCCCCAGCATTTT.

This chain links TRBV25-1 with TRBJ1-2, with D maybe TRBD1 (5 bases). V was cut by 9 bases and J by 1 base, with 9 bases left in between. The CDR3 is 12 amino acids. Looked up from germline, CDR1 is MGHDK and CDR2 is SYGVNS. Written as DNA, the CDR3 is TGTGCCAGTCCAGGGTATAACTATGGCTACACCTTC. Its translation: CASPGYNYGYTF.